These 20 T cell receptor beta chains came from one sample sequenced in a study of T cells in localized non-small cell lung cancer. Method: immunoSEQ multiplex PCR; TCRdb's copy keeps in-frame clones and lacks some. The sample contains under 25,000 clones, approximately 86% of which appear only once. The input for sequencing was PBMCs, taken before any cancer treatment. The receptors stem from a man aged 40 to 70 with stage II squamous cell lung carcinoma.

The chain has TRBV7-8 and TRBJ2-3, with 7 bases lining up with TRBD1. This CDR3 spans 15 amino acids. V was clipped by 4 bases and J by 5 bases; unmatched bases: 9. In germline, CDR1 is SGHVS, CDR2 FQNEAQ. As DNA, the CDR3 is TGTGCCAGCAGCTCCAGACAGGGTGAAGGAGATACGCAGTATTTT. Translation gives CASSSRQGEGDTQYF.

The chain links TRBV6-5 to TRBJ1-4; 7 bases agree with TRBD1. The CDR3 runs to 14 residues. J lost 7 bases, V lost 5 bases, and 7 bases had no gene match. Germline V gene lookup returns CDR1 MNHEY and CDR2 SVGAGI. The CDR3 DNA reads TGTGCCAGCAGTCCCAGGGGGGCTGGTGAAAAACTGTTTTTT. It encodes CASSPRGAGEKLFF.

CDR3 bases: TGTGCCAGCAGTTACACGGGCAATCAGCCCCAGCATTTT. This codes for CASSYTGNQPQHF. The chain is built from TRBV6-6 and TRBJ1-5; D is ambiguous. V gave up 2 bases and J gave up 2 bases, with 4 bases separating them. The CDR3 loop spans 13 amino acids. In germline, CDR1 is MNHNY, CDR2 SVGAGI (reference sequence).

This chain uses TRBV19 with TRBJ1-1; the D gene is possibly TRBD1 (6 bases). This CDR3 is built from 13 residues. Trimming pared 5 bases from V and 1 base from J, leaving 8 bases between. CDR1 LNHDA and CDR2 SQIVND come from the germline V gene (reference sequence). Here the CDR3 reads CASSLQGNTEAFF. CDR3 bases: TGTGCCAGTAGTTTACAGGGGAACACTGAAGCTTTCTTT.

This chain uses TRBV5-1 with TRBJ2-1; 11 bases agree with TRBD2. The CDR3 extends over 16 amino acids. In germline, CDR1 is SGHRS, CDR2 YFSETQ. After removal of 4 bases from V and 7 bases from J, the junction contained 10 bases not matched to a gene. The chain's CDR3 is CASSHTSGRGSNEQFF. CDR3 sequence (DNA): TGCGCCAGCAGCCATACTAGCGGGAGAGGATCAAATGAGCAGTTCTTC.

This clone was seen just once. The chain combines TRBV5-8 with TRBJ2-1, with TRBD2 matching over 11 bases. V was pared by 5 bases and J by 5 bases, with 12 bases of the junction left unmatched. Germline V gene sequence: CDR1 SGHTS, CDR2 YDEGEE. CDR3 length: 17 residues. DNA for the CDR3: TGTGCCAGCAGACCAACGACTAGCGGGAACCGAAACAATGAGCAGTTCTTC. The encoded protein is CASRPTTSGNRNNEQFF.

This chain uses TRBV4-1 with TRBJ2-7; TRBD1 matches at 10 bases. Per the germline V gene, CDR1 is MGHRA and CDR2 is YSYEKL. This CDR3 has 19 amino acids. V was clipped by 0 bases and J by 4 bases; unmatched bases: 15. CDR3 DNA: TGCGCCAGCAGCCAAGATCCGGGACAGGGGAACTTAATCTCGTACGAGCAGTACTTC. Translation: CASSQDPGQGNLISYEQYF.

CDR3 DNA sequence: TGTGCCAGCAGCTTAGATTATACACAGGCCTACTATGGCTACACCTTC. It yields the protein CASSLDYTQAYYGYTF. The V and J genes are TRBV7-2 and TRBJ1-2, with a possible D match to TRBD1 (5 bases). Germline V gene data show CDR1 as SGHTA and CDR2 as FQGNSA. The CDR3 spans 16 residues. The ends were cut back, 1 base at V and 3 bases at J, with 15 bases in the middle.

This clone was picked up one time. This chain connects TRBV7-2 to TRBJ1-2; D is perhaps TRBD1 (5 bases). The V end lost 5 bases, the J end lost 4 bases, and 14 bases lay between the germline ends. Germline V lookup: CDR1 SGHTA, CDR2 FQGNSA. The CDR3 sequence is 14 residues long. CDR3 protein: CASSPDGGAYGYTF. CDR3 sequence (DNA): TGTGCCAGCAGCCCAGACGGAGGGGCCTATGGCTACACCTTC.

The chain is built from TRBV14 and TRBJ2-5; D is possibly TRBD1 (5 bases). CDR1 is SGHDN, CDR2 FVKESK, per germline. V was cut by 4 bases and J by 13 bases, with 22 bases left in between. The CDR3 is 14 residues long. The CDR3 loop is CASSPAGIRQPPYF. In nucleotides, the CDR3 is TGTGCCAGCAGCCCTGCTGGGATACGACAGCCGCCGTACTTC.

As concerns this clone: Germline and junction disagree at one end, which may indicate a read error. The CDR3 DNA is TGTGCCAGCAGCCGGGGGGGCCAAGAGGCCCAGTACTTC. Amino acids: CASSRGGQEAQYF. This chain connects TRBV5-4 to TRBJ2-5; the match to TRBD2 covers 8 bases. This CDR3 comprises 13 residues. The germline V gene encodes CDR1 SGHNT and CDR2 YYREEE (reference sequence).

With respect to this clone: This same CDR3 is encoded by further DNA sequences in the sample. As DNA, the CDR3 is TGTGCCAGCAGCTTAGGGGGGACTAGCGTGGTGATCTACAATGAGCAGTTCTTC. Its translation is CASSLGGTSVVIYNEQFF. The J gene is TRBJ2-1, the V gene TRBV7-2; 10 bases map to TRBD2. J lost 3 bases, V lost 1 base, and 9 bases had no gene match. The CDR3 loop spans 18 amino acids. Germline V gives CDR1 SGHTA, CDR2 FQGNSA.

V is TRBV7-7 and J is TRBJ2-7, with TRBD2 matching 8 bases. The length of the CDR3 is 16 residues. After removal of 2 bases from V and 6 bases from J, the junction contained 12 bases not matched to a gene. The germline gives CDR1 SSHAT, CDR2 FNYEAQ (reference sequence). The CDR3 loop reads CASSLRPPGGGSEQYF. Here the CDR3 DNA reads TGTGCCAGCAGCTTAAGGCCCCCCGGGGGGGGTTCCGAGCAGTACTTC.

The rearrangement links TRBV6-1 to TRBJ2-2; D not resolved. The CDR3 is 15 amino acids. In germline, CDR1 is MNHNS, CDR2 SASEGT. V lost 3 bases to trimming and J lost 2 bases, with 10 bases between them. The CDR3 protein is CASSERALNTGELFF. In DNA, the CDR3 is TGTGCCAGCAGTGAGCGAGCCTTAAACACCGGGGAGCTGTTTTTT.

This sequence joins TRBV2 and TRBJ2-7, with D unclear. Germline CDR1 is SNHLY and CDR2 is FYNNEI. The V end lost 0 bases, the J end lost 2 bases, and 8 bases lay between the germline ends. The CDR3 loop spans 14 amino acids. The CDR3 is CASSEAKSPYEQYF. CDR3 nucleotides: TGTGCCAGCAGTGAAGCAAAGAGCCCCTACGAGCAGTACTTC.

The chain has TRBV4-2 and TRBJ2-1; TRBD2 matches 13 bases. CDR3 size: 16 residues. Trimming at V came to 4 bases and at J to 5 bases, leaving 5 bases not matched to a gene. Germline lookup yields CDR1 LGHNA and CDR2 YNFKEQ. CDR3 amino acids: CASSLGLAGEDNEQFF. The DNA for the CDR3 is TGTGCCAGCAGCCTCGGACTAGCGGGAGAGGACAATGAGCAGTTCTTC.

This chain joins TRBV10-3 and TRBJ2-2; tentative D call: TRBD2 (5 bases). CDR1 ENHRY and CDR2 SYGVKD come from the germline V gene. The ends were cut back, 10 bases at V and 6 bases at J, with 15 bases in the middle. The CDR3 is made up of 13 amino acids. The CDR3 region is CATADTGSGELFF. DNA for the CDR3: TGTGCCACTGCGGATACGGGGTCCGGGGAGCTGTTTTTT.

J is TRBJ2-7 and V is TRBV27; unclear D gene. The CDR3 runs 14 residues. Germline-derived CDR1 and CDR2 are MNHEY and SMNVEV (reference sequence). Trimming took 3 bases from V and 3 from J, leaving 12 bases between them. Written as DNA, the CDR3 is TGTGCCAGCAGTTTTAACGGAGCAGACTACGAGCAGTACTTC. Translated: CASSFNGADYEQYF.

The chain recombines TRBV7-9 with TRBJ1-1; tentatively, D is TRBD1 (6 bases). CDR1 SEHNR and CDR2 FQNEAQ come from the germline V gene (reference sequence). This CDR3 has 16 amino acids. With 1 base removed from V and 3 bases from J, the gap between germline ends came to 15 bases. The CDR3 DNA reads TGTGCCAGCAGCTTAGGGACAGTTTTATTGTACACTGAAGCTTTCTTT. It codes for CASSLGTVLLYTEAFF.

The chain recombines TRBV7-2 with TRBJ2-3, with no clear D. The CDR3 is 14 amino acids. CDR1 SGHTA and CDR2 FQGNSA come from the germline V gene. V was clipped by 1 base and J by 2 bases, with 7 bases between them. As DNA, the CDR3 is TGTGCCAGCAGCTTAGTCGGGCCCACAGATACGCAGTATTTT. It translates to CASSLVGPTDTQYF.